The 6 T cell receptor beta chains in this list originate from one sample, sequenced in a study of CD8 T cell repertoires and HIV-1 epitope variants. This table comes from immunoSEQ multiplex PCR, and its TCRdb copy is limited to in-frame clones, with some not included. The sample records about 95,000 clones, 60% to 80% being singletons. Sequenced sample: uncultured baseline CD8+ T cells from peripheral blood mononuclear cells (PBMCs). Receptors originate from a male donor with HIV.

V gene TRBV5-1 combines with J gene TRBJ2-5, with a possible D match to TRBD1 (6 bases). The CDR3 extends over 13 amino acids. The V end lost 6 bases, the J end lost 3 bases, and 12 bases lay between the germline ends. CDR1 is SGHRS, CDR2 YFSETQ, per germline. CDR3 sequence reads: CASTLSGEETQYF. CDR3 nucleotide sequence: TGCGCCAGCACCCTTTCAGGGGAAGAGACCCAGTACTTC.

The genes are TRBV4-2 and TRBJ1-4, with D perhaps matching TRBD1 (6 bases). The CDR3 loop spans 15 amino acids. V was shortened by 0 bases and J by 3 bases, with 8 bases between the two germline ends. CDR1 LGHNA and CDR2 YNFKEQ come from the germline V gene. The CDR3 nucleotides are TGTGCCAGCAGCCAAGATAGGGGGGCTAATGAAAAACTGTTTTTT. It specifies CASSQDRGANEKLFF.

V is TRBV7-6 and J is TRBJ2-1; 15 bases are shared with TRBD2. Per germline, CDR1 SGHVS and CDR2 FNYEAQ. With 5 bases clipped from V and 10 bases from J, the junction kept 6 bases outside the gene matches. The CDR3 covers 15 residues. CDR3 amino acids: CASSLGLAGGGEQFF. In DNA, the CDR3 is TGTGCCAGCAGCCTGGGACTAGCGGGAGGTGGAGAGCAGTTCTTC.

This clone was seen more than once but under ten times. The rearrangement joins TRBV6-4 to TRBJ2-7, with D unresolved. The germline gives CDR1 MRHNA, CDR2 SNTAGT. The CDR3 extends over 12 amino acids. Trimming took off 7 bases at V and 7 bases at J, with 14 bases between the two ends. The CDR3 nucleotides are TGTGCCAGCACCCCTTACCCCTGGGAGCAGTACTTC. Amino acid sequence: CASTPYPWEQYF.

This sequence joins TRBV6-1 and TRBJ2-2; the match to TRBD1 covers 9 bases. The CDR3 is 17 residues long. CDR1 and CDR2 from the germline V gene are MNHNS and SASEGT. With 0 bases clipped from V and 2 bases from J, the junction kept 4 bases outside the gene matches. CDR3 nucleotides: TGTGCCAGCAGTGAAGCGCTGGGACAGGGTAACACCGGGGAGCTGTTTTTT. Protein sequence: CASSEALGQGNTGELFF.

In regard to this clone: Other DNA sequences in the same sample also yield this CDR3. The chain carries TRBV9 and TRBJ2-5; 12 bases align to TRBD2. This CDR3 comprises 14 residues. Germline CDR1 reads SGDLS; CDR2 reads YYNGEE. V trimming: 2 bases; J trimming: 5 bases; junction bases outside the gene matches: 1. CDR3 coding DNA: TGTGCCAGCAGCGTCGGGACTAGCGGGGAGACCCAGTACTTC. It encodes CASSVGTSGETQYF.